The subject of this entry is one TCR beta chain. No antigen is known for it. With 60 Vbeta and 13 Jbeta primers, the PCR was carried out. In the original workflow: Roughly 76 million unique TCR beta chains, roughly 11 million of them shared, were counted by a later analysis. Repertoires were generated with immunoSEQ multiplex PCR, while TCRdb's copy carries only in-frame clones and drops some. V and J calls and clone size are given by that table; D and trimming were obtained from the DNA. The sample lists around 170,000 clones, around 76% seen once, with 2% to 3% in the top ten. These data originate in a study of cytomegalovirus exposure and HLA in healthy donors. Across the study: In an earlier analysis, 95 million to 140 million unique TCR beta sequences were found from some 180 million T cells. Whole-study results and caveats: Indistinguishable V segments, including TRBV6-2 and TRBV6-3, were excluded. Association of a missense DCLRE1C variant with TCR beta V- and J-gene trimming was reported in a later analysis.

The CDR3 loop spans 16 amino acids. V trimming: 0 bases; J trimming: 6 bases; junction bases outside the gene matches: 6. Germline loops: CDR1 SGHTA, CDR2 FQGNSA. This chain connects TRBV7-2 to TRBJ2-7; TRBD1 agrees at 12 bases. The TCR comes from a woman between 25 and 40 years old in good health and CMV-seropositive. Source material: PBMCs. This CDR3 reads CASSLALGQGAGEQYF. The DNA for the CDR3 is TGTGCCAGCAGCTTAGCGCTGGGACAGGGGGCGGGCGAGCAGTACTTC.